This paragraph reports one T cell receptor (beta chain). Only in-frame clones appear in the TCRdb table, and some are missing; sequencing was by immunoSEQ multiplex PCR. The data contain some 10,000 clones, approximately 79% of them singletons. This sample is part of a study of OX40 agonist ivuxolimab in advanced cancers. The CDR3 is 15 amino acids. With 6 bases removed from V and 3 bases from J, the gap between germline ends came to 17 bases. The germline V gene encodes CDR1 MDHEN and CDR2 SYDVKM. V gene TRBV28 combines with J gene TRBJ1-1, with unresolved D. The sequences come from CD4+ or CD8+ T cells sorted from blood, collected in a trial of the OX40 agonist ivuxolimab. The clonotype originates from an adult with an advanced solid tumor such as melanoma, head and neck, liver or kidney cancer. The CDR3 loop is CASSPWYSRDTEAFF. In DNA, the CDR3 is TGTGCCAGCAGCCCGTGGTATAGTAGGGACACTGAAGCTTTCTTT.